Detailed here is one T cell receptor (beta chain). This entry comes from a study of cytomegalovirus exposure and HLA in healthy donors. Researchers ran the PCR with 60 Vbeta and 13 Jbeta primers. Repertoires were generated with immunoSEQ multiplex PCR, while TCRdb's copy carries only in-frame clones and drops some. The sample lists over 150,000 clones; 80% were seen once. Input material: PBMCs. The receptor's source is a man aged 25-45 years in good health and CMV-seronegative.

The CDR3 DNA reads as TGTGCCAGCAGTTTTGGGGGCATTTATAGCAATCAGCCCCAGCATTTT. The encoded protein is CASSFGGIYSNQPQHF. The chain recombines TRBV28 with TRBJ1-5, with a possible D match to TRBD1 (6 bases). CDR3 length: 16 residues. Looked up from germline, CDR1 is MDHEN and CDR2 is SYDVKM. Between the trimmed V and J ends, which lost 3 bases and 0 bases, there was a span of 12 bases.